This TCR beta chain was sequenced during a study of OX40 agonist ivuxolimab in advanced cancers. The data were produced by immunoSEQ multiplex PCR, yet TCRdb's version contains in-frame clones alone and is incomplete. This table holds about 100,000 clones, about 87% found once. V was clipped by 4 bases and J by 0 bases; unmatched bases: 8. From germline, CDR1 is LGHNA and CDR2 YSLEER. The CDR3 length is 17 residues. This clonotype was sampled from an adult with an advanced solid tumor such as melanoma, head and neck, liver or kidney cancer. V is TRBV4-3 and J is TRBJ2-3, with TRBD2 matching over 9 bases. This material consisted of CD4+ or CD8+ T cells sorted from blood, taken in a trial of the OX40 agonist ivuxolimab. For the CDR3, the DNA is TGCGCCAGCAGCCGAACGTATAGCGGGGGAAGCACAGATACGCAGTATTTT. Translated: CASSRTYSGGSTDTQYF.